These T cell receptor beta chains were read from a single sample in a study of cytomegalovirus exposure and HLA in healthy donors. TCRdb's table, derived via immunoSEQ multiplex PCR, lists solely in-frame clones and lacks some. Among 120,000 to 150,000 clones listed, approximately 67% were seen once. The sequencing input was PBMCs. Receptors were obtained from a woman aged 55-69 years in good health and CMV-seronegative. The CDR3 runs from the conserved cysteine through the conserved F or W.

J gene: TRBJ1-2
V gene: TRBV6-5
CDR3 protein: CAVGRVADGYTF

J gene: TRBJ1-1
V gene: TRBV5-1
CDR3 protein: CASSLWGGQGFEAFF

J gene: TRBJ2-5
V gene: TRBV29-1
CDR3 protein: CSGLPGGETQYF

J gene: TRBJ1-1
V gene: TRBV19
CDR3 protein: CASSPNTGSEAEAFF

J gene: TRBJ2-7
V gene: TRBV9
CDR3 protein: CASSEGAGNSYEQYF

J gene: TRBJ1-3
V gene: TRBV7-8
CDR3 protein: CASSLASGNGNTIYF

J gene: TRBJ1-5
V gene: TRBV28
CDR3 protein: CASSFGSSQHF

J gene: TRBJ2-6
V gene: TRBV28
CDR3 protein: CASSLSGRYSGANVLTF

J gene: TRBJ2-3
V gene: TRBV29-1
CDR3 protein: CSVEKGGPSTDTQYF

J gene: TRBJ2-5
V gene: TRBV6-4
CDR3 protein: CASKHQTGVEETQYF

J gene: TRBJ1-4
V gene: TRBV14
CDR3 protein: CASSQRQVGEKLFF

J gene: TRBJ2-1
V gene: TRBV18
CDR3 protein: CASSLAASGYNEQFF

J gene: TRBJ1-4
V gene: TRBV2
CDR3 protein: CASRSTGGRGEKLFF

J gene: TRBJ2-1
V gene: TRBV7-9
CDR3 protein: CASSSTGNEQFF

J gene: TRBJ2-1
V gene: TRBV5-6
CDR3 protein: CASSYPSGTSGSSYNEQFF

J gene: TRBJ2-7
V gene: TRBV5-1
CDR3 protein: CASSLDGPPSYEQYF

J gene: TRBJ1-1
V gene: TRBV21-1
CDR3 protein: CASSKGGGINPEAFF

J gene: TRBJ2-2
V gene: TRBV5-1
CDR3 protein: CASSLGHPTGELFF

J gene: TRBJ1-6
V gene: TRBV7-3
CDR3 protein: CASSRRQILDNSPLHF

J gene: TRBJ2-7
V gene: TRBV4-3
CDR3 protein: CASSRDRALSEQYF

J gene: TRBJ1-5
V gene: TRBV9
CDR3 protein: CASSPAGFVNQPQHF

J gene: TRBJ1-4
V gene: TRBV28
CDR3 protein: CASSTSTGLFTNEKLFF

J gene: TRBJ2-1
V gene: TRBV28
CDR3 protein: CATELTQGQSNEQFF

J gene: TRBJ2-5
V gene: TRBV27
CDR3 protein: CASSLASAAGGTQYF

J gene: TRBJ1-1
V gene: TRBV5-6
CDR3 protein: CASSLYAGPETEAFF

J gene: TRBJ2-2
V gene: TRBV12-5
CDR3 protein: CASGVPRVGELFF

J gene: TRBJ2-3
V gene: TRBV5-1
CDR3 protein: CASSLARLAGQDTQYF

J gene: TRBJ2-7
V gene: TRBV6-6
CDR3 protein: CASSRGQGYEQYF

J gene: TRBJ1-1
V gene: TRBV19
CDR3 protein: CATTIGVSEAFF

J gene: TRBJ2-1
V gene: TRBV23-1
CDR3 protein: CASSQSDWTNEQFF

J gene: TRBJ1-5
V gene: TRBV28
CDR3 protein: CASSLPRVKSYQPQHF

J gene: TRBJ2-7
V gene: TRBV7-9
CDR3 protein: CASGLMADSYEQYF